This T cell receptor beta chain is from a study of naive and memory T cell subsets. This clonotype was seen at least ten times. An oligonucleotide containing a UMI was ligated to the 3' end of TCR cDNA. Amplification of ligated cDNA took four PCR rounds with SP2 and nested alpha and beta constant primers. Alpha and beta constant region primers primed reverse transcription for blood and skin samples. Each CDR3 protein is one row after TCRdb ran MiXCR on the 5' RACE reads. This sample has 50,000 or so distinct CDR3 sequences, with roughly 7% found just once. This TCR was recovered from a male donor in good health.

The CDR3 is CASSFLPPGQGALREQYF. DNA for the CDR3: TGTGCCAGCAGCTTTCTCCCCCCGGGACAGGGGGCGCTTCGCGAGCAGTACTTC. The chain employs TRBV11-2 and TRBJ2-7; 12 bases are shared with TRBD1. CDR1 and CDR2 from the germline V gene are SGHAT and FQNNGV. Trimming cost V 3 bases and J 6 bases; bases outside gene matches: 15. The length of the CDR3 is 18 residues.